Sequencing of this T cell receptor (beta chain) was carried out in a study of blood T cell repertoires in COVID-19. Study details: Material from acute and convalescent COVID-19 was sourced from the United States, Italy and Spain. Sources were T cells, B-cell-depleted T cells, or PBMCs; the material itself was cDNA or gDNA.

Per the authors' pipeline: Estimation of nucleated cell counts was performed using reference gene primer amplification. The repertoire was sequenced with immunoSEQ multiplex PCR; TCRdb's copy has only in-frame clones and lacks some. V, J and clone size derive from that table, while D and trimming were established from the DNA sequence. Counted here are fewer than 300,000 clones, around 87% occurring once; the ten biggest clones make up roughly 2.5%. Germline CDR1 reads LNHNV; CDR2 reads YYDKDF (reference sequence). This CDR3 has 14 residues. With 4 bases clipped from V and 10 bases from J, the junction kept 9 bases outside the gene matches.

This chain connects TRBV15 to TRBJ2-3, with 9 positions matching TRBD2. The sample taken for sequencing was peripheral blood. This receptor was obtained from a woman between 50 and 59 years old with acute or convalescent COVID-19. This CDR3 is CATSTEPAGGAQYF. The CDR3 DNA is TGTGCCACCAGCACAGAACCAGCGGGAGGAGCGCAGTATTTT.